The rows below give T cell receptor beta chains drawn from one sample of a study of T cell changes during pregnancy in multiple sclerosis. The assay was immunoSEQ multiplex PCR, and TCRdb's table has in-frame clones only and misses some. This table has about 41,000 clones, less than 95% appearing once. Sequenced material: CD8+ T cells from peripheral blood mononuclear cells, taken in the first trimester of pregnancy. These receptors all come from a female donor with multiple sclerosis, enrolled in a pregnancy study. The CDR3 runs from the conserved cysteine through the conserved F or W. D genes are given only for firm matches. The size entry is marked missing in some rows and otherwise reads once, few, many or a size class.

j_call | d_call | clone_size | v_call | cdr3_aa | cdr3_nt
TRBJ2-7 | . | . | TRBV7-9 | CASSLGTRGYYEQYF | TGTGCCAGCAGCCTAGGGACGCGGGGATACTACGAGCAGTACTTC
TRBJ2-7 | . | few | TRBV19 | CASSSGGYEQYF | TGTGCCAGTAGTAGCGGAGGCTACGAGCAGTACTTC
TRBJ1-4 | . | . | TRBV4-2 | CASSQAAQGNEKLFF | TGTGCCAGCAGCCAAGCAGCGCAGGGGAATGAAAAACTGTTTTTT
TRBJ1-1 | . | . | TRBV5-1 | CASSFSNTEAFF | TGCGCCAGCAGCTTCTCGAACACTGAAGCTTTCTTT
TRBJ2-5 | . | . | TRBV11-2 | CASSGGWTAKNQETQYF | TGTGCCAGCAGCGGGGGTTGGACAGCAAAGAACCAAGAGACCCAGTACTTC
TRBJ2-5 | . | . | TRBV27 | CASSHGTHAGETQYF | TGTGCCAGCAGCCACGGGACACACGCCGGAGAGACCCAGTACTTC
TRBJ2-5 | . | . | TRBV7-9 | CASSLPGKRETQYF | TGTGCCAGCAGCTTACCGGGGAAGAGGGAGACCCAGTACTTC
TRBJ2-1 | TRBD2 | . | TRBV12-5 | CASGLWVAGDNEQFF | TGTGCTAGTGGTTTGTGGGTAGCGGGAGATAATGAGCAGTTCTTC
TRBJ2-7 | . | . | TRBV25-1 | CASASGSSYEQYF | TGTGCCAGCGCGAGCGGCTCTTCCTACGAGCAGTACTTC
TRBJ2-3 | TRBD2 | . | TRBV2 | CASSPRLAGGRSTDTQYF | TGTGCCAGCAGTCCAAGACTAGCGGGGGGCCGGAGCACAGATACGCAGTATTTT
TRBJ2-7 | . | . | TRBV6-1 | CASSRTGGEQYF | TGTGCCAGCAGTCGAACCGGGGGCGAGCAGTACTTC
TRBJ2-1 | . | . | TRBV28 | CASSTPVPGLSSYNEQFF | TGTGCCAGCAGTACTCCGGTACCGGGACTTTCTTCCTACAATGAGCAGTTCTTC
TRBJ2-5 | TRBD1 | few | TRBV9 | CASSGGQGAGETQYF | TGTGCCAGCAGCGGGGGACAGGGGGCGGGAGAGACCCAGTACTTC
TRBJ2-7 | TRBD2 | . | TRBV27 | CASSLGGGGSYEQYF | TGTGCCAGCAGCTTGGGCGGGGGGGGCTCCTACGAGCAGTACTTC
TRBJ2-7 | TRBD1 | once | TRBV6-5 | CASSWRVGQSYEQYF | TGTGCCAGCAGTTGGAGAGTGGGACAGTCCTACGAGCAGTACTTC
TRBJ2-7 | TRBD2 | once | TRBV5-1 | CASSLNLGSSGGSYEQYF | TGCGCCAGCAGCTTGAATCTAGGGTCTAGCGGGGGTTCCTACGAGCAGTACTTC
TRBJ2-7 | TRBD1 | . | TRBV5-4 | CASSLAPGQELYEQYF | TGTGCCAGCAGCTTGGCCCCGGGACAGGAGCTTTACGAGCAGTACTTC
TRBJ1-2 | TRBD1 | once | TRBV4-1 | CASSQVPGTGGGDDYGYTF | TGCGCCAGCAGCCAGGTTCCCGGGACAGGGGGCGGCGATGACTATGGCTACACCTTC
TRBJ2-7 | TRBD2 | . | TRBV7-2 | CASSLVGGSPYEQYF | TGTGCCAGCAGCTTAGTAGGCGGGAGCCCCTACGAGCAGTACTTC
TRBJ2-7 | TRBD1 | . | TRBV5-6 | CASSWGGDRGSYEQYF | TGTGCCAGCAGCTGGGGGGGAGACAGGGGGTCATACGAGCAGTACTTC
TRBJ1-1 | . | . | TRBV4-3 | CASSPTGTEAFF | TGCGCCAGCAGCCCTACCGGTACTGAAGCTTTCTTT
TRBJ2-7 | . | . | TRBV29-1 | CSVVGAYEQYF | TGCAGCGTTGTGGGCGCCTACGAGCAGTACTTC
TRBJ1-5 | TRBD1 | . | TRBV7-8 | CASSLGGGQAQPQHF | TGTGCCAGCAGCTTAGGGGGGGGACAGGCACAGCCCCAGCATTTT
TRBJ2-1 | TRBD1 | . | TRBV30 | CASIDRGSYNEQFF | TGTGCCTCAATAGACAGGGGCTCCTACAATGAGCAGTTCTTC
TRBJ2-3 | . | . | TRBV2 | CASAGGTFSTDTQYF | TGTGCCAGCGCTGGGGGCACCTTCAGCACAGATACGCAGTATTTT
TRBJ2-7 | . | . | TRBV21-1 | CASSKAPGGQGLYEQYF | TGTGCCAGCAGCAAAGCCCCCGGGGGACAGGGGTTGTACGAGCAGTACTTC
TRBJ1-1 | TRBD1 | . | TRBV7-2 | CASSYHVDRANTEAFF | TGTGCCAGCAGCTACCACGTGGACAGGGCGAACACTGAAGCTTTCTTT
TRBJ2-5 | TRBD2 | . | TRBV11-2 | CASSWTSGGQETQYF | TGTGCCAGCAGTTGGACTAGCGGGGGGCAAGAGACCCAGTACTTC
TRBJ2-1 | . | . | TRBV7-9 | CASSEGGYNEQFF | TGTGCCAGCAGCGAGGGCGGCTACAATGAGCAGTTCTTC
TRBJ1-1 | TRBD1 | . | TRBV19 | CASSHGQGHTEAFF | TGTGCCAGTAGTCACGGACAGGGTCACACTGAAGCTTTCTTT
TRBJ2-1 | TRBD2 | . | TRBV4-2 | CASSQDERGGLNEQFF | TGTGCCAGCAGCCAAGACGAGCGGGGGGGCCTTAATGAGCAGTTCTTC
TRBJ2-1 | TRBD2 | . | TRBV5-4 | CASSPNFLSGTDAYNEQFF | TGTGCCAGCAGCCCTAATTTCCTCAGCGGGACCGACGCTTACAATGAGCAGTTCTTC
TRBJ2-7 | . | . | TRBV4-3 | CASSQSTSPYEQYF | TGCGCCAGCAGCCAATCTACCTCCCCCTACGAGCAGTACTTC
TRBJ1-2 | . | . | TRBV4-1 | CASSQDNFDYGYTF | TGCGCCAGCAGCCAAGATAATTTCGACTATGGCTACACCTTC
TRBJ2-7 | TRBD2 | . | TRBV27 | CASSPIGLAGVAYEQYF | TGTGCCAGCAGTCCTATAGGACTAGCGGGAGTTGCCTACGAGCAGTACTTC
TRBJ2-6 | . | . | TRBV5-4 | CASSFTGTGANVLTF | TGTGCCAGCAGCTTCACAGGGACCGGGGCCAACGTCCTGACTTTC
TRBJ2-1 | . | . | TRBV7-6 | CASSLVGGGQFF | TGTGCCAGCAGCTTAGTGGGAGGGGGGCAGTTCTTC
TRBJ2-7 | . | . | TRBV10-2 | CASSDSYEQYF | TGCGCCAGCAGTGACAGCTACGAGCAGTACTTC
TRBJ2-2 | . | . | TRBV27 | CASSSPLVRTGSTGELFF | TGTGCCAGCAGTTCACCCCTAGTAAGAACAGGGAGTACCGGGGAGCTGTTTTTT
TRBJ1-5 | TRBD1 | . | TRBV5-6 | CASSLTGELNQPQHF | TGTGCCAGCAGCTTGACAGGGGAGCTCAATCAGCCCCAGCATTTT
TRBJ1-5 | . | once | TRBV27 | CASSLAGRNQPQHF | TGTGCCAGCAGTTTAGCAGGGCGCAATCAGCCCCAGCATTTT
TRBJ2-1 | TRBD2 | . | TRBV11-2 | CASSTGTSYYNEQFF | TGTGCCAGCAGCACGGGGACTAGTTACTACAATGAGCAGTTCTTC
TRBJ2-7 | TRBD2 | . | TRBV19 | CASSPGGSSSYEQYF | TGTGCCAGTAGTCCCGGGGGGTCGAGCTCCTACGAGCAGTACTTC
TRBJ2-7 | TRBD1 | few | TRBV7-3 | CASSYGQGHYEQYF | TGTGCCAGCAGCTACGGACAGGGTCACTACGAGCAGTACTTC
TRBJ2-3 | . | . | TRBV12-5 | CASGLGRGTDTQYF | TGTGCTAGTGGTTTGGGCAGGGGCACAGATACGCAGTATTTT
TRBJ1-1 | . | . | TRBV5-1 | CASSLTGEAFF | TGCGCCAGCAGCTTAACAGGGGAAGCTTTCTTT
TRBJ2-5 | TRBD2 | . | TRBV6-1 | CASSESGLAGVIKETQYF | TGTGCCAGCAGTGAATCGGGACTAGCGGGGGTGATTAAAGAGACCCAGTACTTC
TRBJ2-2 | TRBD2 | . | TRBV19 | CASSILAGPTGELFF | TGTGCCAGTAGTATACTAGCGGGGCCCACCGGGGAGCTGTTTTTT
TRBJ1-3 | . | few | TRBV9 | CASSVPGGTIYF | TGTGCCAGCAGCGTCCCCGGGGGCACCATATATTTT
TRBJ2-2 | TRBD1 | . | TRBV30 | CAWSHFTGGSNTGELFF | TGTGCCTGGAGCCATTTTACAGGGGGCTCGAACACCGGGGAGCTGTTTTTT